This entry lists 24 T cell receptor beta chains sequenced from one sample in a study of T-cell reconstitution after alpha-beta-depleted transplantation in children (dated by TCRdb to the mid-2010s). The library relied on PCR. Sequencing used an Illumina HiSeq 2500. To normalize quantification of the TCRbeta repertoire, the TCR libraries were built with molecular barcoding that relied on unique molecular identifiers. TCRdb took the public reads, trimmed them with fastp at Q25, ran MiXCR for clone calling and kept in-frame beta chains. Each CDR3 protein appears once, grouped with its most common genes and DNA. This sample has roughly 66,000 distinct CDR3 sequences in its table, and 4.9% of those were observed once. The biggest ten clones account for under 20% of the sample. This sample's treatment or condition label indicates: allogeneic hematopoietic cell transplantation with graft depleted of TCRalphabeta T cells and CD19 B cells.

The sample consisted of PBMCs, mostly from graft donor cells, taken 180 days after TCRalphabeta/CD19-depleted stem cell transplant. The receptors come from a boy less than two years old who had a stem cell transplant for acute myeloid leukemia, so the T cells may come from the graft donor.

This clonotype appeared many times. This chain uses TRBV20-1 with TRBJ1-3; no clear D gene. The CDR3 consists of 14 residues. Germline CDR1 reads DFQATT; CDR2 reads SNEGSKA (reference sequence). Trimming cost V 0 bases and J 0 bases, with 6 bases left between them. The CDR3 bases are TGCAGTGCTAGAGATGGGAGCTCTGGAAACACCATATATTTT. It translates to CSARDGSSGNTIYF.

This clonotype has at least ten counts. V gene TRBV7-2 combines with J gene TRBJ2-7, with no clear D. The CDR3 extends over 15 amino acids. Trimming took off 1 base at V and 3 bases at J, with 13 bases between the two ends. Germline lookup yields CDR1 SGHTA and CDR2 FQGNSA. CDR3 loop: CASSLEVAFSYEQYF. Written as DNA, the CDR3 is TGTGCCAGCAGCTTAGAAGTTGCTTTTAGCTACGAGCAGTACTTC.

This clonotype was detected many times. This rearrangement joins TRBV10-3 to TRBJ2-7, with D possibly matching TRBD2 (5 bases). The CDR3 extends over 12 amino acids. The germline V gene has CDR1 ENHRY and CDR2 SYGVKD. V was clipped by 6 bases and J by 1 base, with 7 bases between them. The CDR3 DNA reads TGTGCCATCAGCCCGGGGTCCTACGAGCAGTACTTC. This gives the protein CAISPGSYEQYF.

This clonotype came up many times. V usage is TRBV6-5 and J usage is TRBJ2-3; no firm D call. CDR1 is MNHEY, CDR2 SVGAGI, per germline. The CDR3 extends over 16 amino acids. Trimming pared 0 bases from V and 0 bases from J, leaving 10 bases between. The CDR3 protein is CASSYSIGGSTDTQYF. The CDR3 DNA sequence: TGTGCCAGCAGTTACTCGATTGGCGGCAGCACAGATACGCAGTATTTT.

This clonotype was seen ten or more times. The rearrangement links TRBV20-1 to TRBJ2-1, with 13 bases identical to TRBD2. The CDR3 has 19 amino acids. Germline CDR1 reads DFQATT; CDR2 reads SNEGSKA (reference sequence). Trimming cost V 2 bases and J 1 base; bases outside gene matches: 11. The CDR3 DNA is TGCAGTGCTAGACGGACTAGCGGGGGACCCCTAGGGTCCTACAATGAGCAGTTCTTC. This translates into CSARRTSGGPLGSYNEQFF.

This clonotype came up many times. The genes are TRBV7-2 and TRBJ1-3; D unclear. The CDR3 spans 16 residues. V dropped 3 bases and J dropped 2 bases, with 14 bases sitting between them. The germline CDR1 and CDR2 sequences are SGHTA and FQGNSA. The CDR3 nucleotides are TGTGCCAGCAGCTTGGTTGGCCATTACACTGGAAACACCATATATTTT. Its translation is CASSLVGHYTGNTIYF.

Many counts were recorded for this clonotype. The chain uses TRBV5-6 and TRBJ2-3; D gene unclear. Trimming cost V 0 bases and J 2 bases, with 4 bases left between them. Germline V lookup: CDR1 SGHDT, CDR2 YYEEEE. CDR3 size: 13 residues. The CDR3 region is CASSLAATDTQYF. CDR3 nucleotides: TGTGCCAGCAGCTTGGCGGCCACAGATACGCAGTATTTT.

This clonotype appeared once. The rearrangement links TRBV2 to TRBJ2-1, with a weak D call TRBD2 (6 bases). The V end lost 11 bases, the J end lost 5 bases, and 16 bases lay between the germline ends. The CDR3 has 13 residues. The germline V gene has CDR1 SNHLY and CDR2 FYNNEI. The CDR3 is CALNGGVHNEQFF. CDR3 DNA: TGTGCCCTCAATGGAGGGGTCCACAATGAGCAGTTCTTC.

This clonotype was counted ten times or more. The chain combines TRBV24-1 with TRBJ2-5, with D unresolved. CDR3 length equals 11 residues. Germline V gives CDR1 KGHDR, CDR2 SFDVKD. Trimming pared 7 bases from V and 5 bases from J, leaving 7 bases between. CDR3 amino acids: CATRRIETQYF. For the CDR3, the DNA is TGTGCCACCAGGAGGATTGAGACCCAGTACTTC.

At least ten counts were recorded for this clonotype. This sequence joins TRBV7-9 and TRBJ2-1, with 9 bases aligning to TRBD2. V lost 4 bases to trimming and J lost 7 bases; unmatched junction nucleotides: 8. The CDR3 totals 15 residues. Germline V gives CDR1 SEHNR, CDR2 FQNEAQ (reference sequence). The CDR3 bases are TGTGCCAGCAGCTCGGGGGGGACTAGCAGAAATGAGCAGTTCTTC. This sequence encodes CASSSGGTSRNEQFF.

This clonotype was recorded at least ten times. J is TRBJ1-6 and V is TRBV5-1; the D gene is possibly TRBD1 (5 bases). V lost 0 bases, J lost 7 bases, and 14 bases lay in between. Germline V gives CDR1 SGHRS, CDR2 YFSETQ. The CDR3 runs to 16 residues. DNA of the CDR3: TGCGCCAGCAGCTTGGTCCTAGGGGCAGCCAATTCACCCCTCCACTTT. It encodes CASSLVLGAANSPLHF.

The table lists this clonotype with many counts. The chain combines TRBV18 with TRBJ2-7; weak D call: TRBD1 (6 bases). Deletions cut 4 bases from V and 4 bases from J, with 11 bases between. Per germline, CDR1 KGHSH and CDR2 LQKENI. This CDR3 has 13 amino acids. CDR3: CASSQDSLYEQYV. CDR3 nucleotide sequence: TGTGCCAGCTCACAGGACAGTCTTTACGAGCAGTACGTC.

This clonotype occurred a few times. A much bigger clone sits one base away, suggesting this may be a read error. CDR3 nucleotides: TGCGCCAGCAACCCCTCAGGGGAACGGGGGGAGCAGTTCTTC. Protein sequence: CASNPSGERGEQFF. V gene TRBV5-1 combines with J gene TRBJ2-1; either TRBD1 or TRBD2 may fit D (6 bases each). The germline V gene encodes CDR1 SGHRS and CDR2 YFSETQ. Trimming stripped 6 bases from V and 10 bases from J, with 20 bases between. The CDR3 covers 14 residues. Drawing the rest from reference TRBV5-1 and TRBJ2-1, the complete variable domain is KAGVTQTPRYLIKTRGQQVTLSCSPISGHRSVSWYQQTPGQGLQFLFEYFSETQRNKGNFPGRFSGRQFSNSRSEMNVSTLELGDSALYLCASNPSGERGEQFFGPGTRLTVL.

This clonotype was detected many times. The gene calls are TRBV7-9 and TRBJ2-7; D may match TRBD1 or TRBD2 (5 bases each). The CDR3 has 13 amino acids. The V end was cut by 7 bases, the J end by 1 base, with 11 bases between. Germline V CDR1 and CDR2: SEHNR, FQNEAQ (reference sequence). CDR3: CASTTGGSYEQYF. CDR3 coding DNA: TGTGCCAGCACCACAGGAGGTTCCTACGAGCAGTACTTC.

This clonotype was seen repeatedly, ten times or more. The chain recombines TRBV3-1 with TRBJ2-7; D not certain. Germline CDR1 LGHDT, CDR2 YNNKEL (reference sequence). V shed 1 base and J shed 3 bases, with 10 bases lying between them. This CDR3 region has 14 residues. CDR3 in amino acids: CASSQGPRNYEQYV. CDR3 nucleotides: TGTGCCAGCAGCCAAGGTCCCAGAAACTACGAGCAGTACGTC.

This clonotype was found many times. The CDR3 DNA reads TGCAGTGCTAGATTCCGGCGGGGCGGGAGGGAGCAGTACTTC. Its protein product is CSARFRRGGREQYF. V is TRBV20-1 and J is TRBJ2-7; 8 nucleotides line up with TRBD2. Looked up from germline, CDR1 is DFQATT and CDR2 is SNEGSKA (reference sequence). V was pared by 2 bases and J by 7 bases, with 10 bases of the junction left unmatched. The CDR3 consists of 14 residues.

This clonotype was recorded many times. This chain links TRBV4-3 with TRBJ2-5, with D perhaps being TRBD1 or TRBD2 (5 bases each). Germline-derived CDR1 and CDR2 are LGHNA and YSLEER. The CDR3 extends over 15 amino acids. V gave up 0 bases and J gave up 2 bases, with 10 bases separating them. The CDR3 region is CASSQDGTPQETQYF. CDR3 coding DNA: TGCGCCAGCAGCCAAGATGGGACCCCACAAGAGACCCAGTACTTC.

This clonotype was observed many times. The chain couples TRBV3-1 to TRBJ2-3; 8 bases fit TRBD2. The CDR3 contains 18 residues. V trimming: 2 bases; J trimming: 3 bases; junction bases outside the gene matches: 13. Germline CDR1 is LGHDT and CDR2 is YNNKEL (reference sequence). The CDR3 sequence: CASSQPEGGGPPTDTQYF. In DNA, the CDR3 is TGTGCCAGCAGCCAACCTGAGGGCGGGGGGCCTCCTACAGATACGCAGTATTTT.

At least ten counts were recorded for this clonotype. This chain joins TRBV6-5 and TRBJ2-7, with D perhaps matching TRBD1 (5 bases). This CDR3 has 14 residues. The V end was cut by 5 bases, the J end by 2 bases, with 13 bases between. CDR1 MNHEY and CDR2 SVGAGI come from the germline V gene. The CDR3 DNA is TGTGCCAGCAGTCTAGACAGAAATACCTACGAGCAGTACTTC. Translating it yields CASSLDRNTYEQYF.

This clonotype was observed at least ten times. The V gene is TRBV5-6, the J gene TRBJ2-7; TRBD1 aligns across 8 bases. Per the germline V gene, CDR1 is SGHDT and CDR2 is YYEEEE. The CDR3 is 15 residues long. V gave up 0 bases and J gave up 9 bases; unmatched junction bases: 11. The CDR3 DNA follows: TGTGCCAGCAGCTTGGTACAACAGGGGGAGGAAGTGCAGTACTTC. Protein: CASSLVQQGEEVQYF. The variable domain in full, with the rest retrieved from reference TRBV5-6 and TRBJ2-7, is DAGVTQSPTHLIKTRGQQVTLRCSPKSGHDTVSWYQQALGQGPQFIFQYYEEEERQRGNFPDRFSGHQFPNYSSELNVNALLLGDSALYLCASSLVQQGEEVQYFGPGTRLTVT.

The rearrangement joins TRBV20-1 to TRBJ2-1; perhaps TRBD2 as D (7 bases). V was pared by 8 bases and J by 7 bases, with 24 bases between. Germline CDR1 and CDR2: DFQATT and SNEGSKA (reference sequence). This CDR3 is 15 amino acids long. As DNA, the CDR3 is TGCAGTCTTCAACCTTTGTCCGGGGGGCCAAATGAGCAGTTCTTC. This encodes CSLQPLSGGPNEQFF.

This clonotype has only a few counts. The genes are TRBV6-2 or TRBV6-3 and TRBJ1-2, with D perhaps matching TRBD1 (5 bases). V was pared by 2 bases and J by 3 bases, with 10 bases between. This CDR3 has 14 residues. CDR1 is MNHEY and CDR2 is SVGEGT in the germline V gene. CDR3 in amino acids: CASSYAQGHYGYTF. CDR3 nucleotide sequence: TGTGCCAGCAGTTACGCGCAGGGCCACTATGGCTACACCTTC.

This clonotype was counted many times. Here the CDR3 reads CASSQDPTSTGYNQPQHF. The DNA of the CDR3 is TGTGCCAGCAGCCAAGATCCGACCTCGACAGGGTACAATCAGCCCCAGCATTTT. J is TRBJ1-5 and V is TRBV4-2, with 7 bases that match TRBD1. The germline V gene has CDR1 LGHNA and CDR2 YNFKEQ. The V and J ends lost 0 bases and 3 bases, in that order; junction bases with no gene match: 11. CDR3 size: 18 residues.

This clonotype showed up many times. The chain has TRBV4-2 and TRBJ2-6; a weak D match, TRBD1 (5 bases). In germline, CDR1 is LGHNA, CDR2 YNFKEQ. The CDR3 is 16 amino acids. The V end lost 1 base, the J end lost 1 base, and 8 bases lay between the germline ends. The CDR3 nucleotides read TGTGCCAGCAGCCAAGCCCCAGGGTCTGGGGCCAACGTCCTGACTTTC. Translating gives CASSQAPGSGANVLTF.